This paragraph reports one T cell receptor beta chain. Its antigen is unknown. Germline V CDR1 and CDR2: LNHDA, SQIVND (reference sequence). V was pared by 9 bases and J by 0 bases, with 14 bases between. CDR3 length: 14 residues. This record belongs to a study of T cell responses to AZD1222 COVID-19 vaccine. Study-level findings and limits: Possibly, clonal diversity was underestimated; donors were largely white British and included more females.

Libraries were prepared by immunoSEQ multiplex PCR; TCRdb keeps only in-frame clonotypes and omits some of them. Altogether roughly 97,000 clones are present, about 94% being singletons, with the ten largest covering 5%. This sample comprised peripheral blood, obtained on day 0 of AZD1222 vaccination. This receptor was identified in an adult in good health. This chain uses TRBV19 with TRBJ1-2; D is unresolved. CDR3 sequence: CASKRYEANYGYTF. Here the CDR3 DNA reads TGTGCCAGCAAGAGATACGAAGCTAACTATGGCTACACCTTC.